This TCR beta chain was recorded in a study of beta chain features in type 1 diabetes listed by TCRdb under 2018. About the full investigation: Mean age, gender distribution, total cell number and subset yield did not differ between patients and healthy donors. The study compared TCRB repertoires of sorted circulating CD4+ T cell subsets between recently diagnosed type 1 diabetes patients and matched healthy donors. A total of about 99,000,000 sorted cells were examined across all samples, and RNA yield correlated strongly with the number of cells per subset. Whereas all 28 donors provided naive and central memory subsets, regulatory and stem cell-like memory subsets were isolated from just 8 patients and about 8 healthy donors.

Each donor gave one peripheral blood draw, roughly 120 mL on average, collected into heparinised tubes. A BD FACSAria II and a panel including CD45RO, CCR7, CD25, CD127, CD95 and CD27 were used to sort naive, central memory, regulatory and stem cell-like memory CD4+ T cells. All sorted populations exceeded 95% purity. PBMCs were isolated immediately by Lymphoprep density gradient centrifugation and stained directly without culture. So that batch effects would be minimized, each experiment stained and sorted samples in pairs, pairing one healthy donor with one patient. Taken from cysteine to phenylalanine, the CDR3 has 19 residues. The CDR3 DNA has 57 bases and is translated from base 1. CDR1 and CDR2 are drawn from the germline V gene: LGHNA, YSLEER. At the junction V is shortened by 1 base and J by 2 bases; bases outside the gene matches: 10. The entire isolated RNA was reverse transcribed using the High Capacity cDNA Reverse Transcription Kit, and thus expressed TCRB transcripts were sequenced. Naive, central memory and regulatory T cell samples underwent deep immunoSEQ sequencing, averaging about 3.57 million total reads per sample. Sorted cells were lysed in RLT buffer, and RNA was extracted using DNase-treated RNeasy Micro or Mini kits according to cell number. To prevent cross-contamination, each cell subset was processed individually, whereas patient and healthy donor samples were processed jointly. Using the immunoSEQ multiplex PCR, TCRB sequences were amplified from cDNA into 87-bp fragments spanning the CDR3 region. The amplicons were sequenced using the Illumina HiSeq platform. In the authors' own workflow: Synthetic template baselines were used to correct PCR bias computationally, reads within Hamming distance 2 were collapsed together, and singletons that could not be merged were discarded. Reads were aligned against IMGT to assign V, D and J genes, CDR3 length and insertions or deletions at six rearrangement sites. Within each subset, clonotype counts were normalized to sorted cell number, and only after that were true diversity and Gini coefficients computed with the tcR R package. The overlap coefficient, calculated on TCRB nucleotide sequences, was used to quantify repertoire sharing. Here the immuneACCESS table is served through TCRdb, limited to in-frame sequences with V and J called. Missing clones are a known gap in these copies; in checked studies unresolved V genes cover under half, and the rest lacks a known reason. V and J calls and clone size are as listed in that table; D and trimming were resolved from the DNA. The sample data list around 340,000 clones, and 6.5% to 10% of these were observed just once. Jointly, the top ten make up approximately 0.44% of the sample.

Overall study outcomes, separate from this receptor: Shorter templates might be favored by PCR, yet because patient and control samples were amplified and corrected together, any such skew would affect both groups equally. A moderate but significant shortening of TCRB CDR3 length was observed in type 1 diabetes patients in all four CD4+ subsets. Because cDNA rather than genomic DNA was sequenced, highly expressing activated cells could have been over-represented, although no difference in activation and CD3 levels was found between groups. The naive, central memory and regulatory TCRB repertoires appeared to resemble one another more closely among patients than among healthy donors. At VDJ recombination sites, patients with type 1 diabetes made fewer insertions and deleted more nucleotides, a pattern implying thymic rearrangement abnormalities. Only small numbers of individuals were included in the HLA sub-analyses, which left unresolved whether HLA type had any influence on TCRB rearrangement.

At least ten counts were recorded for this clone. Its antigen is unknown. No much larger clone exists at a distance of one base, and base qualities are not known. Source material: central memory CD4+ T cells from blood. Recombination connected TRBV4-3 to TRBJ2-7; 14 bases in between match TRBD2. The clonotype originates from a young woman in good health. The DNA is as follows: TGCGCCAGCAGCCAAGGGTATCAGGGACTAGCGGGAGTCGCCTACGAGCAGTACTTC. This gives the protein CASSQGYQGLAGVAYEQYF.